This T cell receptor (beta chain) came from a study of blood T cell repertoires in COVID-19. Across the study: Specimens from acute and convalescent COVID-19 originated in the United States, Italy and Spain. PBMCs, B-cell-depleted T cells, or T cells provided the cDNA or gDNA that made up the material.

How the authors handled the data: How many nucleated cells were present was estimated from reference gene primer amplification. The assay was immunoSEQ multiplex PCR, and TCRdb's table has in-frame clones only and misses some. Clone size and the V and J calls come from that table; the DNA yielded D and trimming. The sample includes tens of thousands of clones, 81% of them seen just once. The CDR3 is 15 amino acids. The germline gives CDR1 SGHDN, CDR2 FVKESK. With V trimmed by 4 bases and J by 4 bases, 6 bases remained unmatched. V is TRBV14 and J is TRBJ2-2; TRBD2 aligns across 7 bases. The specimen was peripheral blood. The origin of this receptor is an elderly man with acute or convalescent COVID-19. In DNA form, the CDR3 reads TGTGCCAGCAGCCGAGCGGGGTTAAGCACCGGGGAGCTGTTTTTT. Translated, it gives CASSRAGLSTGELFF.